A single sample is the source of the 9 T cell receptor beta chains below, sequenced in a study of T cell clones after liver transplantation. Assay used: immunoSEQ multiplex PCR; TCRdb lists only in-frame clones, some missing. In the table there are some 120,000 clones, 90% of which are singletons. The sequencing here drew on CD4+ T cells from blood, taken 12 months after liver transplant. These receptors originate from a human patient who received a liver transplant. The graft donor may have given rise to some T cells.

The genes are TRBV18 and TRBJ2-3; D tentatively reads TRBD1 or TRBD2 (5 bases each). The CDR3 is 17 residues long. Trimming removed 2 bases at V and 0 bases at J, with 15 bases between. CDR1 is KGHSH and CDR2 is LQKENI in the germline V gene. For the CDR3, the DNA is TGTGCCAGCTCACCAATAACTAGACAGACTAGCACAGATACGCAGTATTTT. This gives the protein CASSPITRQTSTDTQYF.

The chain has TRBV27 and TRBJ2-1; D unclear. The V gene lost 2 bases and the J gene lost 9 bases, with 11 bases spanning the gap. The CDR3 runs 13 residues. Germline assignment: CDR1 MNHEY and CDR2 SMNVEV (reference sequence). CDR3 sequence reads: CASSLVSSGEQFF. The CDR3, as DNA: TGTGCCAGCAGTTTAGTCTCTAGTGGTGAGCAGTTCTTC.

This clone was counted a single time. This rearrangement joins TRBV5-1 to TRBJ2-5, with 11 bases that match TRBD2. The length of the CDR3 is 18 residues. In germline, CDR1 is SGHRS, CDR2 YFSETQ. V gave up 0 bases and J gave up 2 bases; unmatched junction bases: 9. The CDR3 DNA follows: TGCGCCAGCAGCTTGGGAGCTAGCGGGAGGTCCCAACAAGAGACCCAGTACTTC. It is translated as CASSLGASGRSQQETQYF.

This clone was picked up one time. This rearrangement joins TRBV5-1 to TRBJ1-1; no definite D call. The V gene's germline CDR1 is SGHRS and CDR2 YFSETQ. The CDR3 is made up of 15 amino acids. V gave up 0 bases and J gave up 4 bases, with 13 bases separating them. The CDR3 nucleotides are TGCGCCAGCAGCTTGGCCGGTCAGCCTGTCACTGAAGCTTTCTTT. Encoded protein: CASSLAGQPVTEAFF.

CDR3 nucleotides: TGTGCCAGCAGCGCGGGGGGGCGGTTGAGTGAAAAACTGTTTTTT. Amino acids: CASSAGGRLSEKLFF. V gene TRBV28 combines with J gene TRBJ1-4; D is perhaps TRBD1 (6 bases). The V gene lost 6 bases and the J gene lost 7 bases, with 18 bases spanning the gap. The CDR3 runs 15 residues. Germline-derived CDR1 and CDR2 are MDHEN and SYDVKM.

V and J are TRBV7-2 and TRBJ1-2; D gene uncertain. This CDR3 is 14 amino acids long. Trimming pared 1 base from V and 7 bases from J, leaving 13 bases between. Germline CDR1 and CDR2: SGHTA and FQGNSA. The CDR3 DNA follows: TGTGCCAGCAGCTTAGTCGGTCAGATGGGTGGCTACACCTTC. Its translation is CASSLVGQMGGYTF.

The V and J genes are TRBV10-2 and TRBJ2-5; D is ambiguous. Germline V gives CDR1 WSHSY, CDR2 SAAADI. The ends were cut back, 2 bases at V and 3 bases at J, with 16 bases in the middle. The CDR3 has 16 amino acids. The CDR3 protein is CASSEPIAGSEETQYF. In DNA form, the CDR3 reads TGCGCCAGCAGTGAGCCGATAGCCGGATCGGAAGAGACCCAGTACTTC.

The chain recombines TRBV18 with TRBJ1-2; D gene unclear. The CDR3 runs 13 residues. CDR1 and CDR2 from the germline V gene are KGHSH and LQKENI. V lost 5 bases and J lost 7, with 14 bases in between. CDR3 sequence: CASSYGTTPGYTF. In nucleotides, the CDR3 is TGTGCCAGCTCATATGGAACTACACCTGGCTACACCTTC. Full variable domain (remainder filled in from reference TRBV18 and TRBJ1-2): NAGVMQNPRHLVRRRGQEARLRCSPMKGHSHVYWYRQLPEEGLKFMVYLQKENIIDESGMPKERFSAEFPKEGPSILRIQQVVRGDSAAYFCASSYGTTPGYTFGSGTRLTVV.

The chain couples TRBV12-1 to TRBJ1-5; no check of the table's D call, TRBD1, against the DNA was made. TRBV12-1 is an annotated pseudogene. CDR3 length equals 15 residues. In nucleotides, the CDR3 is TGTGCCAGCAGCTTTTTGAGGACAGGGGTTCAGCCCCAGCATTTT. Residues: CASSFLRTGVQPQHF.